This T cell receptor beta chain was recovered during a study of beta chain features in type 1 diabetes. Broader study findings: Type 1 diabetes patients had moderately but significantly shorter TCRB CDR3s in all four CD4+ subsets.

The authors reverse transcribed all of the isolated RNA, so sequencing captured expressed TCRB transcripts. The protocol was immunoSEQ multiplex PCR, while the TCRdb copy is restricted to in-frame clones and leaves out a portion. The data hold more than 25,000 clones, with less than 60% observed a single time. A few counts support this clone. Antigen unknown. Germline lookup yields CDR1 LNHDA and CDR2 SQIVND (reference sequence). The CDR3 consists of 15 residues. The J segment lost 5 bases and the V segment lost 7 bases, leaving 10 bases of the junction unmatched. The receptor was derived from a woman under 30 with type 1 diabetes. The chain uses TRBV19 and TRBJ2-2; 7 positions match TRBD1. The specimen was Tregs from blood. The CDR3 DNA is TGTGCCAGTACTCTAACAGGGGTCAGGACCGGGGAGCTGTTTTTT. This translates into CASTLTGVRTGELFF.